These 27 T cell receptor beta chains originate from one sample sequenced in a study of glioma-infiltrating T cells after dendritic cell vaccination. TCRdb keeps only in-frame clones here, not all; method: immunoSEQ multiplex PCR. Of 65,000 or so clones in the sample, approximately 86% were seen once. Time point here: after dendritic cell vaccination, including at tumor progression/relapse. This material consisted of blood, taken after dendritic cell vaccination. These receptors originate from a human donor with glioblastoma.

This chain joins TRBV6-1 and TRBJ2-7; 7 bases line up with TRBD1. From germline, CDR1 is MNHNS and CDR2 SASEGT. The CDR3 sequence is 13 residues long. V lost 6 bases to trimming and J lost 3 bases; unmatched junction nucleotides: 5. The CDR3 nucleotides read TGTGCCAGCAGGACAGGGAAGGGCTACGAGCAGTACTTC. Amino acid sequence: CASRTGKGYEQYF.

CDR3 residues: CASSPRRGQETQYF. DNA of the CDR3: TGTGCCAGCAGCCCCAGGCGGGGCCAAGAGACCCAGTACTTC. The chain is built from TRBV7-2 and TRBJ2-5, with a tentative D call TRBD2 (6 bases). V lost 5 bases to trimming and J lost 1 base, with 11 bases between them. Germline-derived CDR1 and CDR2 are SGHTA and FQGNSA. The CDR3 runs to 14 residues.

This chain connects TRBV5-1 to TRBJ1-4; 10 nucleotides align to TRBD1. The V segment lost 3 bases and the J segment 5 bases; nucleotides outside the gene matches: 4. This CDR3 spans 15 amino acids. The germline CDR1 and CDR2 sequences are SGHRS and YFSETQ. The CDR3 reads CASSWGTGENEKLFF. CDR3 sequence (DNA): TGCGCCAGCAGCTGGGGGACAGGGGAAAATGAAAAACTGTTTTTT.

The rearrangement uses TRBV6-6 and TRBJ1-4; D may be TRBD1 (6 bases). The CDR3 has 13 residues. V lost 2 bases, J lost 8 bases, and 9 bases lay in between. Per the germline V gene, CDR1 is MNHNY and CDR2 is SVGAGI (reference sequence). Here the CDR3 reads CASSYGQGEKLFF. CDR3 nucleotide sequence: TGTGCCAGCAGTTACGGCCAGGGGGAAAAACTGTTTTTT.

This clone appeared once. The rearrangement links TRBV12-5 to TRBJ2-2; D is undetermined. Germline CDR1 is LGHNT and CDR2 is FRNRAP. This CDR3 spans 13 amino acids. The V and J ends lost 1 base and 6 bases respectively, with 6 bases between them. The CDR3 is CASGLGAPGELFF. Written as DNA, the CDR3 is TGTGCTAGTGGTTTGGGGGCCCCCGGGGAGCTGTTTTTT.

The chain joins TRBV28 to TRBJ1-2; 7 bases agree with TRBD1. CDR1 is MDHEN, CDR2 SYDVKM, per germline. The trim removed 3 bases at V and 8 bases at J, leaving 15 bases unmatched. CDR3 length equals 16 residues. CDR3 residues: CASSLGATGTSWGYTF. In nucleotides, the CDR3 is TGTGCCAGCAGTTTGGGAGCGACAGGGACGTCGTGGGGCTACACCTTC.

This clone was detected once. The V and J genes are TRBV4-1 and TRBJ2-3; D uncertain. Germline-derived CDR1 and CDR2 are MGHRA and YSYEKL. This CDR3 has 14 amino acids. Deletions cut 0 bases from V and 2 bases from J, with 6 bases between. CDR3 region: CASSQDSHTDTQYF. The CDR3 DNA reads TGCGCCAGCAGCCAAGATTCCCACACAGATACGCAGTATTTT.

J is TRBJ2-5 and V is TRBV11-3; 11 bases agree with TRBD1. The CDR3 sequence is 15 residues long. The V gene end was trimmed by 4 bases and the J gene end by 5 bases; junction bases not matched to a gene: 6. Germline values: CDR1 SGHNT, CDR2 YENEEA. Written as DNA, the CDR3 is TGTGCCAGCAGCTCGGGACAGGGGGTTGGGGAGACCCAGTACTTC. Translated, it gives CASSSGQGVGETQYF.

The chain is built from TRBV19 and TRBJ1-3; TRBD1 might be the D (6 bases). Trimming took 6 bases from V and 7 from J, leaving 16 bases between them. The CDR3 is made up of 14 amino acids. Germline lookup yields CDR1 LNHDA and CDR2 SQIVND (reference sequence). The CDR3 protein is CASSPGQHRNTIYF. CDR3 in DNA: TGTGCCAGTAGCCCAGGACAGCATCGCAACACCATATATTTT.

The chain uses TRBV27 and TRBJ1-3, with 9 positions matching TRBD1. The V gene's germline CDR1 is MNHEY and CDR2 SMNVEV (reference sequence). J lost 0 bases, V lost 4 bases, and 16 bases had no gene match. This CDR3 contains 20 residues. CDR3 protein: CASSSLVGQGGFYSGNTIYF. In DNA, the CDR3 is TGTGCCAGCAGTTCTTTAGTGGGACAGGGCGGTTTTTACTCTGGAAACACCATATATTTT.

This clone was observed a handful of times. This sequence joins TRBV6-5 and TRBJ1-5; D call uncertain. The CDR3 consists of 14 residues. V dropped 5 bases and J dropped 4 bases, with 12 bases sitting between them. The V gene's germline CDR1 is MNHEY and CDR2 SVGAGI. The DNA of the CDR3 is TGTGCCAGCAGTGAATCTCACGGGAATCAGCCCCAGCATTTT. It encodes CASSESHGNQPQHF.

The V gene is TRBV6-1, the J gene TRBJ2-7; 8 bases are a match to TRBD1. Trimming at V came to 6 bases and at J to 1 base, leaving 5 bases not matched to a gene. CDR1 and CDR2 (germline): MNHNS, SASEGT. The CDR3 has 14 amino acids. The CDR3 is CASSPDRGSYEQYF. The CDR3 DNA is TGTGCCAGCAGCCCTGACAGGGGATCCTACGAGCAGTACTTC.

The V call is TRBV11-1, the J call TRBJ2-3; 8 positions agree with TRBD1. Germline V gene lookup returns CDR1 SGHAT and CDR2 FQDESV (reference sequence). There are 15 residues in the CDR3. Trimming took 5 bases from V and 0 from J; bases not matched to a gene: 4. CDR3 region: CASSTRTGSTDTQYF. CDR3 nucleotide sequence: TGTGCCAGCAGCACGCGGACAGGGAGCACAGATACGCAGTATTTT.

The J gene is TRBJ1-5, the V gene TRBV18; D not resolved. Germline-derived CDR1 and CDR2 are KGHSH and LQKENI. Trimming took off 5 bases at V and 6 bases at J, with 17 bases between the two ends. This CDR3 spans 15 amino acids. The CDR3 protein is CASSSPGGKSQPQHF. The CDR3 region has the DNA TGTGCCAGCTCATCTCCAGGTGGTAAGAGTCAGCCCCAGCATTTT.

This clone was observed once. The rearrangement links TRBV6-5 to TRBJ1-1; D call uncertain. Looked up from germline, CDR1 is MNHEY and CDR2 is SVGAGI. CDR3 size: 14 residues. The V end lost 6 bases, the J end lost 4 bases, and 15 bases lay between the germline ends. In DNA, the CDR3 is TGTGCCAGCAGAATAGGGAGGGAGGGCACTGAAGCTTTCTTT. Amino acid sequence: CASRIGREGTEAFF.

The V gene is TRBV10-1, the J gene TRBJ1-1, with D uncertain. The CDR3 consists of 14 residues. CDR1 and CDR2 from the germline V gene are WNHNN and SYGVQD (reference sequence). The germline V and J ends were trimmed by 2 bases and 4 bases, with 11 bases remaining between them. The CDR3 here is CASSEEFRGTEAFF. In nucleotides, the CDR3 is TGCGCCAGCAGTGAGGAGTTTCGGGGCACTGAAGCTTTCTTT.

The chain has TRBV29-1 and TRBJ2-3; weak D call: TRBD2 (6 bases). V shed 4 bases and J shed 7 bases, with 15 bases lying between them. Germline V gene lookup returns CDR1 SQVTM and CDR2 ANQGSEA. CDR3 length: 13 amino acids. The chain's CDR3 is CSVASGLRNTQYF. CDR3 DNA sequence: TGCAGCGTTGCGAGCGGGTTGAGAAATACGCAGTATTTT.

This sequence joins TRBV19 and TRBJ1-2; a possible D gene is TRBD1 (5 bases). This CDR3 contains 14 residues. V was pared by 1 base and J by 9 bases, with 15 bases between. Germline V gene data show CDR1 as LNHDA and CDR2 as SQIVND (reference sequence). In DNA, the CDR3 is TGTGCCAGTAGTATAGTGGGCATTGGGGCGAGCTACACCTTC. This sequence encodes CASSIVGIGASYTF.

The CDR3 DNA reads as TGTGCCAGCAGCCTAGCTCGTTTCGGGGGAACGCCTTCCTACGAGCAGTACTTC. This codes for CASSLARFGGTPSYEQYF. The rearrangement uses TRBV13 and TRBJ2-7; TRBD2 is a possible D gene (6 bases). V shed 5 bases and J shed 1 base, with 24 bases lying between them. The CDR3 contains 18 residues. Germline V CDR1 and CDR2: PRHDT, FYEKMQ (reference sequence).

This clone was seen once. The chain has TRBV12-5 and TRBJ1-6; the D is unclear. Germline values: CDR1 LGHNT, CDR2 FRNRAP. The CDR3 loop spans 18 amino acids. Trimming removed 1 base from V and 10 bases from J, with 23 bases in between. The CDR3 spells CASGLDAGSGIGKSPLHF. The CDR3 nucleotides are TGTGCTAGTGGTTTGGACGCGGGGTCGGGGATCGGCAAATCACCCCTCCACTTT.

The CDR3 DNA sequence: TGTGCCAGCAGTGAACAAACGAGCTCCTACAATGAGCAGTTCTTC. Translation: CASSEQTSSYNEQFF. J is TRBJ2-1 and V is TRBV2; no firm D call. The CDR3 is 15 amino acids. The germline V gene encodes CDR1 SNHLY and CDR2 FYNNEI. V lost 2 bases and J lost 0, with 8 bases in between.

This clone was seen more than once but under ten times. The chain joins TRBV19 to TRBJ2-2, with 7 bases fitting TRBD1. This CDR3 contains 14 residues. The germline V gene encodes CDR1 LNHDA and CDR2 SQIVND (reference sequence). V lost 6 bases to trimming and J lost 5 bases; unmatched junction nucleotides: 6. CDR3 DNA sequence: TGTGCCAGTAGATTCGGACAGGCAACCGGGGAGCTGTTTTTT. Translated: CASRFGQATGELFF.

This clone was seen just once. The DNA for the CDR3 is TGTGCCAGCAGCTTCACCAGACAGGGTAGTGAAAAACTGTTTTTT. As protein: CASSFTRQGSEKLFF. The genes are TRBV7-2 and TRBJ1-4; TRBD1 aligns across 7 bases. Germline CDR1 SGHTA, CDR2 FQGNSA. CDR3 length equals 15 residues. V lost 3 bases to trimming and J lost 7 bases; unmatched junction nucleotides: 8.

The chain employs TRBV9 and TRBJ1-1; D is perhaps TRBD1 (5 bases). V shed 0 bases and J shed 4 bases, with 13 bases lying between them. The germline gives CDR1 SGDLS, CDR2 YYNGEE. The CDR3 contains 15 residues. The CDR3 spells CASSVEAGGSTEAFF. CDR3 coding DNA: TGTGCCAGCAGCGTAGAGGCTGGGGGGAGCACTGAAGCTTTCTTT.

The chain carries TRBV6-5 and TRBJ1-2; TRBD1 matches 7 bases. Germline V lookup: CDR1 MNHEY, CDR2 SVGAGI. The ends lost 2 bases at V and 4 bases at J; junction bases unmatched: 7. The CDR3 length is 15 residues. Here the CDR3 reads CASSYTQGTTYGYTF. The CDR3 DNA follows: TGTGCCAGCAGTTACACACAGGGGACAACCTATGGCTACACCTTC.

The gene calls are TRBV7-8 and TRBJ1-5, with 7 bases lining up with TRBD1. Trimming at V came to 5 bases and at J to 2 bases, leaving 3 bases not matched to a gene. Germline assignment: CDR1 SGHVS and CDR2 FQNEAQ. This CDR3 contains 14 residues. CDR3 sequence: CASSSDRGNQPQHF. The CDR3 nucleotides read TGTGCCAGCAGCAGCGACAGGGGCAATCAGCCCCAGCATTTT.

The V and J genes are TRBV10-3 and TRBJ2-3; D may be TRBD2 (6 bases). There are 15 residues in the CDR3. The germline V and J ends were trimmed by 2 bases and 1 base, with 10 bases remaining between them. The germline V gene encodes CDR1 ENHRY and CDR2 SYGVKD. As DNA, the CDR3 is TGTGCCATCAGTGAGGGGGGGACTCGCACAGATACGCAGTATTTT. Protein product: CAISEGGTRTDTQYF.